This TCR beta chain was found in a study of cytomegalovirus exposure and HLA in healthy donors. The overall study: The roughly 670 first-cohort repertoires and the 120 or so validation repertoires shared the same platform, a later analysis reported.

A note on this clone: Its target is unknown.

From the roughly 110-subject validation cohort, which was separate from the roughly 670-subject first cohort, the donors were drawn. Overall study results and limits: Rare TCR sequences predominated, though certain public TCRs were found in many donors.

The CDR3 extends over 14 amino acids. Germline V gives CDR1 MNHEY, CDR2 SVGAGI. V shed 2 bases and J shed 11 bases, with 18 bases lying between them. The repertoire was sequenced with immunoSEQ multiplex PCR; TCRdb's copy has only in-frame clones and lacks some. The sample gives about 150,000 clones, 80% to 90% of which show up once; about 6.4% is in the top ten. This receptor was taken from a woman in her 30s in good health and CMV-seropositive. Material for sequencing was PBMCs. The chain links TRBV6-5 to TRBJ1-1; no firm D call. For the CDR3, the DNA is TGTGCCAGCAGTTACGGTGGTAGCCGCGTGGTGGCTTTCTTT. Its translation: CASSYGGSRVVAFF.